One and the same sample provided the 16 T cell receptor beta chains below, sequenced in a study of T cells after yellow fever vaccination. Each CDR3 protein is one row after TCRdb ran MiXCR on the 5' RACE reads. The sample holds 450,000 to 550,000 distinct CDR3 sequences, 15% to 20% seen once. The sequencing used PBMCs, collected 15 days after the yellow fever booster vaccination. The receptors derive from a man aged 25-40 years who received the YFV17D yellow fever vaccine.

This clonotype was seen a few times. The gene calls are TRBV5-1 and TRBJ2-3, with D maybe TRBD2 (6 bases). V was shortened by 6 bases and J by 3 bases, with 17 bases between the two germline ends. The V gene's germline CDR1 is SGHRS and CDR2 YFSETQ. The CDR3 has 15 residues. Written as DNA, the CDR3 is TGCGCCAGCAAATTGGCGGGGAGGTGGACAGATACGCAGTATTTT. It is translated as CASKLAGRWTDTQYF.

The sample holds many counts of this clonotype. CDR3 sequence: CSAPTSGTTNEQFF. CDR3 in DNA: TGCAGTGCCCCGACTAGCGGGACAACGAATGAGCAGTTCTTC. The V and J genes are TRBV20-1 and TRBJ2-1; 11 bases are shared with TRBD2. The V gene's germline CDR1 is DFQATT and CDR2 SNEGSKA (reference sequence). CDR3 length: 14 residues. V shed 6 bases and J 7 bases; nucleotides not matched to a gene: 8.

J is TRBJ2-1 and V is TRBV12-3 or TRBV12-4; TRBD2 matches 13 bases. The CDR3 runs 18 residues. The trim removed 5 bases at V and 3 bases at J, leaving 10 bases unmatched. Here the CDR3 reads CASSRTSGSRVLYNEQFF. The DNA of the CDR3 is TGTGCCAGCAGTCGGACTAGCGGGAGTCGAGTACTCTACAATGAGCAGTTCTTC.

The J gene is TRBJ2-7, the V gene TRBV9, with D possibly matching TRBD1 (5 bases). The CDR3 sequence is 12 residues long. V lost 3 bases and J 5 bases, leaving 9 bases between the germline ends. Germline CDR1 reads SGDLS; CDR2 reads YYNGEE. The CDR3 coding sequence is TGTGCCAGCAGCGGTCAGGGAAACGAGCAGTACTTC. Translating gives CASSGQGNEQYF.

This clonotype was found a few times. The chain combines TRBV11-2 with TRBJ2-7; D not resolved. The CDR3 totals 11 residues. Trimming took 0 bases from V and 7 from J, leaving 4 bases between them. Germline loops: CDR1 SGHAT, CDR2 FQNNGV. The CDR3 DNA reads as TGTGCCAGCAGCTTAGATATGGAGCAGTACTTC. Translation: CASSLDMEQYF.

The V call is TRBV10-3, the J call TRBJ2-7; 10 bases agree with TRBD2. The CDR3 sequence is 14 residues long. V trimming: 6 bases; J trimming: 0 bases; junction bases outside the gene matches: 2. CDR1 is ENHRY and CDR2 is SYGVKD in the germline V gene. Here the CDR3 DNA reads TGTGCCATCAGGCTAGCGGGAGCCTCCTACGAGCAGTACTTC. This translates into CAIRLAGASYEQYF.

The chain uses TRBV20-1 and TRBJ1-5; no firm D call. The V gene's germline CDR1 is DFQATT and CDR2 SNEGSKA (reference sequence). Trimming shortened V by 0 bases and J by 6 bases, and 6 bases separated the two germline ends. The CDR3 is 12 residues long. The CDR3 DNA sequence: TGCAGTGCTAGAGATCTGCTTCAGCCCCAGCATTTT. Translated: CSARDLLQPQHF.

The chain has TRBV7-2 and TRBJ1-3; the D is unclear. The CDR3 contains 15 residues. Per germline, CDR1 SGHTA and CDR2 FQGNSA. V gave up 5 bases and J gave up 0 bases, with 11 bases separating them. This CDR3 reads CASSARQVSGNTIYF. The CDR3 nucleotides read TGTGCCAGCAGCGCCAGACAAGTCTCTGGAAACACCATATATTTT.

J is TRBJ2-7 and V is TRBV24-1, with D possibly being TRBD1 or TRBD2 (5 bases each). The CDR3 runs 13 residues. Deletions cut 7 bases from V and 0 bases from J, with 9 bases between. Germline V gene data show CDR1 as KGHDR and CDR2 as SFDVKD. In DNA, the CDR3 is TGTGCCACCAGAGCGGACAACTCCTACGAGCAGTACTTC. Translated: CATRADNSYEQYF.

This clonotype was observed a handful of times. The rearrangement links TRBV7-2 to TRBJ2-7; TRBD2 matches at 8 bases. Germline V CDR1 and CDR2: SGHTA, FQGNSA. The junction had 8 bases not matched to a gene; V was cut back by 2 bases and J by 5 bases. The CDR3 is made up of 15 amino acids. The CDR3 nucleotides read TGTGCCAGCAGCTTACAGCCGGGAGGGCCGAACGAGCAGTACTTC. Protein sequence: CASSLQPGGPNEQYF.

The rearrangement uses TRBV7-6 and TRBJ2-5, with 7 bases fitting TRBD1. Germline CDR1 and CDR2: SGHVS and FNYEAQ. This CDR3 comprises 14 residues. After removal of 4 bases from V and 0 bases from J, the junction contained 2 bases not matched to a gene. The CDR3 region has the DNA TGTGCCAGCAGCTCGGGACAGCACCAAGAGACCCAGTACTTC. This codes for CASSSGQHQETQYF.

The chain combines TRBV19 with TRBJ2-2; D is uncertain. V was trimmed by 4 bases and J by 2 bases, leaving 8 bases between them. Germline values: CDR1 LNHDA, CDR2 SQIVND (reference sequence). The CDR3 is made up of 14 amino acids. The CDR3 nucleotides read TGTGCCAGTAGTAAAGGAGTCAACACCGGGGAGCTGTTTTTT. This translates into CASSKGVNTGELFF.

This rearrangement joins TRBV6-2 or TRBV6-3 to TRBJ2-5; TRBD2 agrees at 7 bases. The germline V gene encodes CDR1 MNHEY and CDR2 SVGEGT. After removal of 6 bases from V and 5 bases from J, the junction contained 6 bases not matched to a gene. CDR3 length: 13 residues. Here the CDR3 DNA reads TGTGCCAGCAGAACTAGCGTCCAGGAGACCCAGTACTTC. Translation gives CASRTSVQETQYF.

This clonotype has a handful of counts. J is TRBJ2-3 and V is TRBV10-1, with TRBD2 as a possible D gene (6 bases). V lost 6 bases to trimming and J lost 6 bases, with 13 bases between them. Germline V CDR1 and CDR2: WNHNN, SYGVQD (reference sequence). The CDR3 length is 13 residues. The CDR3 sequence: CASSPLADDTQYF. The CDR3 bases are TGCGCCAGCAGCCCATTAGCGGATGATACGCAGTATTTT.

This chain links TRBV24-1 with TRBJ2-2, with 16 bases matching TRBD2. Per germline, CDR1 KGHDR and CDR2 SFDVKD. J was trimmed by 3 bases and V by 4 bases; bases with no gene match: 7. The CDR3 loop spans 19 amino acids. Here the CDR3 DNA reads TGTGCCACCAGTGACCCGGGACTAGCGGGAGGGTCGTACACCGGGGAGCTGTTTTTT. As protein: CATSDPGLAGGSYTGELFF.

The rearrangement links TRBV12-3 or TRBV12-4 to TRBJ2-1; D remains ambiguous. V lost 8 bases and J 0 bases, leaving 8 bases between the germline ends. The CDR3 loop spans 13 amino acids. The CDR3 sequence: CASFQSSYNEQFF. CDR3 DNA: TGTGCCAGCTTTCAGAGCTCCTACAATGAGCAGTTCTTC.